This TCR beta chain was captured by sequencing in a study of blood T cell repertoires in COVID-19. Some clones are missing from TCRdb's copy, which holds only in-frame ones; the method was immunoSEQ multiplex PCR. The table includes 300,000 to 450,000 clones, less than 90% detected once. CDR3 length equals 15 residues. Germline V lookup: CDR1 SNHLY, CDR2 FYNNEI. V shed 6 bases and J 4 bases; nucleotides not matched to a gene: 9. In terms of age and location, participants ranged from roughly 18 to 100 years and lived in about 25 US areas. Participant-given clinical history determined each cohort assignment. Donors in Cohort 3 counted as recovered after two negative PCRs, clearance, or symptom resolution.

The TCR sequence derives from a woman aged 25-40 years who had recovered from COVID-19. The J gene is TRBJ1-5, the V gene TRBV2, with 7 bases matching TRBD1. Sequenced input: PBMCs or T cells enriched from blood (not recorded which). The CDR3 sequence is CASREGQTRNQPQHF. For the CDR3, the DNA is TGTGCCAGCAGAGAGGGACAGACTAGAAATCAGCCCCAGCATTTT.